One T cell receptor beta chain is described in this entry. The data belong to a study of blood T cell repertoires in COVID-19. Study details: From the United States, Italy and Spain came samples of acute and convalescent COVID-19.

As handled by the study authors: Scientists estimated how many nucleated cells there were by amplifying reference gene primers. Repertoires were generated with immunoSEQ multiplex PCR, while TCRdb's copy carries only in-frame clones and drops some. That table is the source of V, J and clone size, and D and trimming were worked out from the DNA. The sample lists fewer than 350,000 clones, 65% to 90% occurring once. This CDR3 is built from 15 residues. Trimming pared 1 base from V and 2 bases from J, leaving 11 bases between. Germline V CDR1 and CDR2: SEHNR, FQNEAQ (reference sequence). The age range of participants was 18 to 89 years, with residence in under 30 US areas.

This TCR derives from a woman aged 40 to 49 with acute COVID-19. The V and J genes are TRBV7-9 and TRBJ1-1; no clear D gene. The source material was PBMCs or T cells enriched from blood (not recorded which). CDR3 sequence reads: CASSLGQTTNTEAFF. In DNA form, the CDR3 reads TGTGCCAGCAGCTTAGGTCAAACCACAAACACTGAAGCTTTCTTT.